These 24 T cell receptor beta chains share one sample of origin, sequenced in a study of Tregs in tolerant kidney transplant recipients (dated by TCRdb to between 2018 and 2020). Their antigen targets remain unknown. Receptor libraries were prepared by the immunoSEQ multiplex PCR assay. Imported from immuneACCESS, the table was reduced by TCRdb to in-frame sequences with V and J called. These copies leave out some clones; in studies compared against another copy, an unresolved V gene accounts for under half, and the cause of the remainder is not known. This sample's table contains roughly 2,000 clones. The ten most abundant clones make up 5.7% of the sample. Per the publication, the time point label means: blood sample drawn before combined kidney and bone marrow transplant. For bulk CFSE mixed lymphocyte reactions, CFSE-labeled recipient PBMCs were cocultured for approximately six days with irradiated donor PBMCs and were then stained for CD3/CD4/CD8 and FACS-sorted.

The source material was CD8+ T cells from blood cultured with allogeneic cells, sampled before the transplant. Every receptor here comes from a human patient who received a combined kidney and bone marrow transplant.

Worth noting for this clone: The read halts 3 residues ahead of the CDR3 end, with the missing end drawn from the germline J gene. The chain is built from TRBV11-2 and TRBJ2-7; D is undetermined. Germline V gene data show CDR1 as SGHAT and CDR2 as FQNNGV. The germline V and J ends were trimmed by 1 base and 3 bases, with 4 bases remaining between them. This CDR3 is 12 amino acids long. This CDR3 reads CASSLGVYEQYF. Partial CDR3 DNA: TGTGCCAGCAGCTTAGGCGTCTACGAG.

Notes on this clone: The read finishes 3 residues shy of the CDR3 end, and the germline J gene is used to complete it. The V and J genes are TRBV7-9 and TRBJ1-2; D possibly corresponds to TRBD1 (5 bases). V lost 5 bases and J lost 7, with 8 bases in between. This CDR3 contains 11 residues. Per the germline V gene, CDR1 is SEHNR and CDR2 is FQNEAQ (reference sequence). CDR3 sequence reads: CASSNQGGYTF. Incomplete CDR3 DNA: TGTGCCAGCAGCAACCAGGGTGGC. Looking up the rest from reference TRBV7-9 and TRBJ1-2 gives the full variable domain: DTGVSQNPRHKITKRGQNVTFRCDPISEHNRLYWYRQTLGQGPEFLTYFQNEAQLEKSRLLSDRFSAERPKGSFSTLEIQRTEQGDSAMYLCASSNQGGYTFGSGTRLTVV.

This clone is large by frequency. The read finishes 3 residues shy of the CDR3 end, and the germline J gene is used to complete it. This sequence joins TRBV20-1 and TRBJ2-3, with 10 nucleotides matching TRBD2. The CDR3 totals 14 residues. With 5 bases clipped from V and 1 base from J, the junction kept 3 bases outside the gene matches. Per the germline V gene, CDR1 is DFQATT and CDR2 is SNEGSKA (reference sequence). CDR3 bases read: TGCAGTGCTGACGGACTAGCGGGCACAGATACG. It codes for CSADGLAGTDT. The whole CDR3 sequence reads CSADGLAGTDTQYF.

Judged by frequency, this clone is medium-sized. The read finishes 3 residues shy of the CDR3 end, and the germline J gene is used to complete it. V usage is TRBV7-8 and J usage is TRBJ2-1; no clear D gene. The germline gives CDR1 SGHVS, CDR2 FQNEAQ. The CDR3 covers 15 residues. The V end was cut by 4 bases, the J end by 0 bases, with 10 bases between. The DNA read from the CDR3 is TGTGCCAGCAGCTCCGAACTAAGCTCCTACAATGAG. Amino acids: CASSSELSSYNE. The entire CDR3 is CASSSELSSYNEQFF.

Measured by frequency, this clone is medium-sized. The read terminates 3 residues before the CDR3 end, so the remaining end is supplied by the germline J gene. The chain employs TRBV7-9 and TRBJ2-7, with 8 bases fitting TRBD1. The CDR3 has 12 residues. J lost 5 bases, V lost 5 bases, and 2 bases had no gene match. Germline values: CDR1 SEHNR, CDR2 FQNEAQ (reference sequence). Here the CDR3 reads CASSQTGDEQYF. The part of the CDR3 DNA that was read is TGTGCCAGCAGCCAGACAGGGGACGAG.

Concerning this clone itself: The CDR3 extends 3 residues past the end of the read, so its final part is completed from the germline J gene. This chain links TRBV29-1 with TRBJ2-7; 8 nucleotides line up with TRBD2. This CDR3 has 13 residues. Losses at the gene ends were 6 bases for V and 0 bases for J; bases not matched to a gene: 4. Per the germline V gene, CDR1 is SQVTM and CDR2 is ANQGSEA. The CDR3 region is CSVQRGSSYEQYF. The part of the CDR3 DNA that was read is TGCAGCGTGCAGCGGGGGAGCTCCTACGAG.

Its frequency marks this clone as medium-sized. Sequencing ends 3 residues short of the CDR3 end; the germline J gene provides the rest. The chain combines TRBV9 with TRBJ2-1, with D maybe TRBD2 (5 bases). This CDR3 region has 12 residues. V was shortened by 4 bases and J by 9 bases, with 11 bases between the two germline ends. The germline gives CDR1 SGDLS, CDR2 YYNGEE. The part of the CDR3 DNA that was read is TGTGCCAGCAGCCCCGCGGGCGCTGAG. It encodes CASSPAGAE. The CDR3, in full, reads CASSPAGAEQFF. Variable domain in full (rest from reference TRBV9 and TRBJ2-1): DSGVTQTPKHLITATGQRVTLRCSPRSGDLSVYWYQQSLDQGLQFLIQYYNGEERAKGNILERFSAQQFPDLHSELNLSSLELGDSALYFCASSPAGAEQFFGPGTRLTVL.

Its frequency marks this clone as medium-sized. The CDR3 end falls 3 residues outside the read, so it is completed with the germline J gene. The V call is TRBV19, the J call TRBJ1-1; D gene unclear. V lost 3 bases and J 0 bases, leaving 11 bases between the germline ends. The length of the CDR3 is 15 residues. The germline V gene has CDR1 LNHDA and CDR2 SQIVND (reference sequence). Here the CDR3 reads CASSIGVWLNTEAFF. CDR3 DNA (partial): TGTGCCAGTAGTATCGGGGTTTGGCTGAACACTGAA.

This clone is called medium-sized based on its frequency. With the read ending 3 residues before the CDR3 end, the germline J gene is used to fill in that end. The rearrangement links TRBV2 to TRBJ2-3, with D perhaps TRBD2 (5 bases). Germline CDR1 reads SNHLY; CDR2 reads FYNNEI. V lost 1 base and J 2 bases, leaving 13 bases between the germline ends. The CDR3 totals 16 residues. CDR3 DNA (partial): TGTGCCAGCAGTGAAGGGCTAGCCAGGAACACAGATACG. Translation: CASSEGLARNTDT. The whole CDR3 protein is CASSEGLARNTDTQYF.

Remarks on this clone: The CDR3 end lies 3 residues beyond the end of the read and is filled in from the germline J gene. The chain uses TRBV19 and TRBJ2-7; 9 nucleotides agree with TRBD1. Germline CDR1 is LNHDA and CDR2 is SQIVND (reference sequence). V dropped 6 bases and J dropped 2; count of bases not matched to a gene: 5. The CDR3 sequence is 14 residues long. The DNA read from the CDR3 is TGTGCCAGTAGCCCGGGACAGGGAGCCTACGAG. Protein product: CASSPGQGAYE. From start to end, the CDR3 is CASSPGQGAYEQYF.

This clone counts as medium-sized (0.01 to 0.1%) by frequency. The read comes to an end 3 residues before the CDR3 does, leaving the germline J gene to fill in the end. The chain uses TRBV27 and TRBJ1-1; 7 nucleotides align to TRBD1. V shed 7 bases and J 5 bases; nucleotides not matched to a gene: 16. Germline loops: CDR1 MNHEY, CDR2 SMNVEV (reference sequence). The CDR3 has 16 residues. The chain's CDR3 is CASTPLVSRGYTEAFF. Partial CDR3 DNA: TGTGCCAGCACCCCCCTTGTAAGCAGGGGGTATACTGAA.

Judged by frequency, this clone is large (0.1 to 1%). The read halts 3 residues ahead of the CDR3 end, with the missing end drawn from the germline J gene. The chain carries TRBV6-1 and TRBJ2-3; D is unresolved. Germline CDR1 MNHNS, CDR2 SASEGT. CDR3 length: 15 amino acids. Trimming took 3 bases from V and 2 from J, leaving 12 bases between them. The CDR3 bases that were read are TGTGCCAGCAGTGAGACACTTAGAACCACAGATACG. This gives the protein CASSETLRTTDT. The full CDR3 reads CASSETLRTTDTQYF.

Frequency places this clone as medium-sized. The sequence runs out 3 residues before the end of the CDR3; the remainder is reconstructed from the germline J gene. The chain employs TRBV7-6 and TRBJ1-1; maybe TRBD1 (5 bases). The length of the CDR3 is 14 residues. Germline V gene lookup returns CDR1 SGHVS and CDR2 FNYEAQ. Deletions cut 0 bases from V and 2 bases from J, with 7 bases between. The CDR3 sequence: CASSLAGLNTEAFF. The part of the CDR3 DNA that was read is TGTGCCAGCAGCTTAGCGGGGCTAAACACTGAA.

This clone registers large by frequency. The read gets to within 3 residues of the CDR3 end, and the germline J gene fills in the rest. The rearrangement joins TRBV7-2 to TRBJ2-3; 10 bases fit TRBD2. V was clipped by 6 bases and J by 5 bases; unmatched bases: 8. The germline V gene has CDR1 SGHTA and CDR2 FQGNSA. The CDR3 is 15 amino acids. The CDR3 sequence: CASSKSGGVLDTQYF. The CDR3 bases that were read are TGTGCCAGCAGTAAAAGCGGGGGGGTGCTAGATACG.

Remarks on this clone: Coverage ceases 3 residues before the CDR3 finishes, and the germline J gene fills in the end. V gene TRBV27 combines with J gene TRBJ2-3, with 11 bases lining up with TRBD1. The CDR3 runs 16 residues. The V gene's germline CDR1 is MNHEY and CDR2 SMNVEV (reference sequence). V trimming: 6 bases; J trimming: 4 bases; junction bases outside the gene matches: 9. Partial CDR3 DNA: TGTGCCAGCAGCTTCCTAGGGGGACAGGGGGCAGATACG. It codes for CASSFLGGQGADT. The entire CDR3 protein reads CASSFLGGQGADTQYF.

Its frequency marks this clone as medium-sized (0.01 to 0.1%). The read comes to an end 3 residues before the CDR3 does, leaving the germline J gene to fill in the end. The chain couples TRBV19 to TRBJ2-7, with D possibly TRBD2 on 5 matching bases. V was trimmed by 3 bases and J by 6 bases, leaving 12 bases between them. The germline V gene encodes CDR1 LNHDA and CDR2 SQIVND (reference sequence). This CDR3 region has 13 residues. The part of the CDR3 DNA that was read is TGTGCCAGTAGTATCCCCCTAGGAGGCGAG. It specifies CASSIPLGGE. The whole CDR3 sequence reads CASSIPLGGEQYF. Full variable domain (remainder filled in from reference TRBV19 and TRBJ2-7): DGGITQSPKYLFRKEGQNVTLSCEQNLNHDAMYWYRQDPGQGLRLIYYSQIVNDFQKGDIAEGYSVSREKKESFPLTVTSAQKNPTAFYLCASSIPLGGEQYFGPGTRLTVT.

As to this clone: Coverage ceases 3 residues before the CDR3 finishes, and the germline J gene fills in the end. The chain links TRBV2 to TRBJ2-7, with D possibly being TRBD1 (5 bases). V lost 9 bases and J lost 4, with 10 bases in between. Germline CDR1 and CDR2: SNHLY and FYNNEI. There are 11 residues in the CDR3. The CDR3 is CARKKGYEQYF. Partial CDR3 DNA: TGTGCCAGAAAGAAGGGGTACGAG.

On this clone itself: The read finishes 3 residues shy of the CDR3 end, and the germline J gene is used to complete it. This chain connects TRBV19 to TRBJ2-7; TRBD2 aligns across 7 bases. V lost 3 bases to trimming and J lost 0 bases; unmatched junction nucleotides: 5. The CDR3 covers 15 residues. The V gene's germline CDR1 is LNHDA and CDR2 SQIVND (reference sequence). The CDR3 is CASSIAAGDSYEQYF. The DNA read from the CDR3 is TGTGCCAGTAGTATCGCCGCGGGGGACTCCTACGAG.

On this clone itself: With the read ending 3 residues before the CDR3 end, the germline J gene is used to fill in that end. V and J are TRBV18 and TRBJ2-3, with D hard to call. Germline V gene lookup returns CDR1 KGHSH and CDR2 LQKENI. Trimming removed 3 bases from V and 5 bases from J, with 9 bases in between. The CDR3 is made up of 13 amino acids. Partial CDR3 DNA: TGTGCCAGCTCACCCGGTTTAATAGATACG. The encoded protein is CASSPGLIDT. The full-length CDR3 reads as CASSPGLIDTQYF.

The sequenced part of the CDR3 DNA is TGTGCCAGCAGTGAAGAATGGGGAGCGGGCAATCAGCCC. Amino acids: CASSEEWGAGNQP. The whole CDR3 sequence is CASSEEWGAGNQPQHF. The V call is TRBV6-1, the J call TRBJ1-5; no definite D call. The read ends 3 residues early relative to the CDR3; the germline J gene fills the gap. Germline V CDR1 and CDR2: MNHNS, SASEGT. The CDR3 has 16 residues. V was pared by 1 base and J by 2 bases, with 12 bases between.

As concerns this clone: The read ends 3 residues early relative to the CDR3; the germline J gene fills the gap. The chain joins TRBV5-1 to TRBJ2-1; 9 nucleotides line up with TRBD1. CDR1 is SGHRS and CDR2 is YFSETQ in the germline V gene. Trimming took 2 bases from V and 0 from J; bases not matched to a gene: 3. The CDR3 covers 16 residues. CDR3 loop: CASSLGQGFSYNEQFF. Incomplete CDR3 DNA: TGCGCCAGCAGCTTAGGACAGGGGTTCTCCTACAATGAG.

On this clone itself: The CDR3 end is not reached by the read, which stops 3 residues before it; the germline J gene fills it in. The gene calls are TRBV2 and TRBJ2-5; TRBD2 is a possible D gene (6 bases). Germline V gene sequence: CDR1 SNHLY, CDR2 FYNNEI. The CDR3 sequence is 16 residues long. V lost 2 bases, J lost 0 bases, and 13 bases lay in between. This CDR3 reads CASSEISAGYQETQYF. The covered CDR3 bases are TGTGCCAGCAGTGAAATTAGCGCGGGGTACCAAGAGACC.

Worth noting for this clone: The CDR3 end lies 3 residues beyond the end of the read and is filled in from the germline J gene. V and J are TRBV7-9 and TRBJ2-1; D ambiguous. The CDR3 is 12 amino acids. V lost 4 bases to trimming and J lost 7 bases, with 8 bases between them. From germline, CDR1 is SEHNR and CDR2 FQNEAQ (reference sequence). The CDR3 spells CASSSERNEQFF. CDR3 DNA, as far as it was read: TGTGCCAGCAGCTCCGAAAGGAATGAG.

A word on this clone: The CDR3 is cut off 3 residues early in the read; its end comes from the germline J gene. The chain is built from TRBV7-9 and TRBJ2-7; D uncertain. With 4 bases removed from V and 2 bases from J, the gap between germline ends came to 9 bases. This CDR3 has 13 residues. CDR1 and CDR2 from the germline V gene are SEHNR and FQNEAQ (reference sequence). The CDR3 bases that were read are TGTGCCAGCAGCTCAACAGCAACCTACGAG. Protein product: CASSSTATYE. In full, the CDR3 is CASSSTATYEQYF.